This T cell receptor (beta chain) came from a study of blood T cell repertoires in COVID-19 (dated by TCRdb to about 2020). For context, the study as a whole: Samples from collaborators originated in the United States, Italy and Spain and spanned both the acute and convalescent phases of COVID-19. The material from the prospective study consisted of cDNA or gDNA derived from T cells, B-cell-depleted T cells, or PBMCs. Subjects who had been exposed to COVID-19, were actively infected with it, or had recovered from it provided the deeply sampled blood TCRbeta repertoires that made up the dataset. The repertoires were made available in a free public database intended to serve as a resource for research on the immune response to SARS-CoV-2. The samples were drawn from two sources: the first 160 participants of the ongoing ImmuneRACE study, and approximately 1,300 subjects contributed by 6 global collaborators. Sample metadata almost always included a de-identified subject ID, COVID-19 status, age in years and sex. Where HLA class I and class II types were available, the types were taken from metadata supplied by the sample provider, not from assay-based typing. Overall study outcomes, separate from this receptor: The quantity of clinical and demographic metadata differed by source and by participant and was supplied without curation.

Details on this clone: Its antigen target is currently unknown. It has no much larger one-base neighbor in the sample; base qualities were not kept.

Participants in the prospective study were enrolled through a virtual design, were aged roughly 18 to 95 years, and lived in 24 United States geographic areas. To assign participants to cohorts, the prospective study relied on clinical history that participants themselves reported in a screening survey and a study questionnaire. In the prospective study, mobile phlebotomists collected whole blood, serum and a nasopharyngeal or oropharyngeal swab from each participant. Over a roughly two-month period, participants in the prospective study had the option of providing additional blood draws and questionnaires. Prospective study blood samples were shipped either frozen or at room temperature before DNA extraction. According to the germline V gene, CDR1 reads MGHRA and CDR2 reads YSYEKL. V is cut by 1 base and J by 6 bases, and the space between the germline ends is 19 bases. Spanning cysteine to phenylalanine, the CDR3 consists of 17 amino acids. Only the CDR3 DNA is retained, 51 bases long and in frame from the first base.

TCRbeta CDR3 regions were amplified from genomic DNA using the immunoSEQ Assay, a bias-controlled multiplex PCR. As for the original processing: Nucleated cell counts per sample were estimated from amplification of reference gene primers within the assay. To quantify the absolute abundance of each unique TCRbeta CDR3 rearrangement, sequence reads were collapsed and filtered. For each sample, productive Simpson clonality was calculated by taking the square root of Simpson's diversity index across productive rearrangements. Drawn from immuneACCESS, this table holds only the in-frame rearrangements with V and J called that TCRdb kept. Clones are partly lost; checked studies trace under half to an unresolved V gene and leave the rest unexplained. Clone size and the V and J calls come from that table; the DNA yielded D and trimming. The sample table holds about 240,000 clones, of which roughly 87% were seen once. The ten largest clones represent approximately 2.4% of the sample.

The clonotype originates from a woman in her 30s with acute COVID-19. Sequencing was done on a sample of PBMCs or T cells enriched from blood (not recorded which). The rearranged chain carries TRBV4-1 and TRBJ1-5; D gene: possibly TRBD1, on 5 matching bases. The CDR3 amino acid sequence is: CASSQGGQGSNIQPQHF. The DNA sequence follows: TGCGCCAGCAGCCAAGGAGGACAAGGTTCTAACATTCAGCCCCAGCATTTT.